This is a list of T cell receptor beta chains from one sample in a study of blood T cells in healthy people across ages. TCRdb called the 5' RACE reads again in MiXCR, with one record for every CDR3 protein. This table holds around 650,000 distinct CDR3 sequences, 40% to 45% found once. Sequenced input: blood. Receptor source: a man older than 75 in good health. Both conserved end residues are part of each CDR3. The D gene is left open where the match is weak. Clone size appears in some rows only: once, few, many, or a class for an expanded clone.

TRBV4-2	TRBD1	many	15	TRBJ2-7	TGTGCCAGCAGCCAAATAGACAGGGGGGACTACGAGCAGTACTTC	CASSQIDRGDYEQYF
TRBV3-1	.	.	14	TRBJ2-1	TGTGCCAGCAGCCAACTTAGCGGTTACAATGAGCAGTTCTTC	CASSQLSGYNEQFF
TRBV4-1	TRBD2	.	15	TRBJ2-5	TGCGCCAGCAGCCATAATAGCGGGGTACAAGAGACCCAGTACTTC	CASSHNSGVQETQYF
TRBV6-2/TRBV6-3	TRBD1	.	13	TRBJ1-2	TGTGCCAGCAGTGCCACAGGGGTCGAGGGCTACACCTTC	CASSATGVEGYTF
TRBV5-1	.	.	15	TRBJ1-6	TGCGCCAGCAGCCGGCACGGGGGGGAAGAGTCACCCCTCCACTTT	CASSRHGGEESPLHF
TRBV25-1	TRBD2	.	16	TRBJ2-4	TGTGCCAGCAGTGCGGCTAGCGGAATAGCCAAAAACATTCAGTACTTC	CASSAASGIAKNIQYF
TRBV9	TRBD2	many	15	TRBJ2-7	TGTGCCAGCAGCTTGACTAGCGGCGCCTCCTACGAGCAGTACTTC	CASSLTSGASYEQYF
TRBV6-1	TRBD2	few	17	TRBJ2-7	TGTGCCAGCAGATCTGCCGGGACTAGCGGGAGGCCCTACGAGCAGTACTTC	CASRSAGTSGRPYEQYF
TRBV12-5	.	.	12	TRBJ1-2	TGTGCTAGTGGCCCTCAGGGTAAGGGCTACACCTTC	CASGPQGKGYTF
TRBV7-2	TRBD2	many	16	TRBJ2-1	TGTGCCAGCAGCACCCACAGCGGGAGGACCTACAATGAGCAGTTCTTC	CASSTHSGRTYNEQFF
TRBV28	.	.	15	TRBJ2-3	TGTGCCAGCAGTTCACGAGGGATCGTTTCAGATACGCAGTATTTT	CASSSRGIVSDTQYF
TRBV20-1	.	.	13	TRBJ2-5	TGCAGTGCTCTCCGACTAGAACAAGAGACCCAGTACTTC	CSALRLEQETQYF
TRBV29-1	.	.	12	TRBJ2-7	TGCAGCGTTGCCCCTTCCTACAATGAGCAGTACTTC	CSVAPSYNEQYF
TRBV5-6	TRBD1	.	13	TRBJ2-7	TGTGCCAGCAGCCGGGACAGGACGATGAAGCAGTACTTC	CASSRDRTMKQYF
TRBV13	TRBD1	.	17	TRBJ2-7	TGTGCCAGCAGCTTAGTTGTCGGACAGGGAGATTACTACGAGCAGTACTTC	CASSLVVGQGDYYEQYF
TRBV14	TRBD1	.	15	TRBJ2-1	TGTGCCAGCAGCCTCGGACAGGGGGGGAACAATGAGCAGTTCTTC	CASSLGQGGNNEQFF
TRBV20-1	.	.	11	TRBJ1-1	TGCAGTGCTCTACGGAACACTGAAGCTTTCTTT	CSALRNTEAFF
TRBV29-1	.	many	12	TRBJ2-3	TGCAGCGTTGGGTTAACCACAGATACGCAGTATTTT	CSVGLTTDTQYF
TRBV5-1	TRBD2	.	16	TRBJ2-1	TGCGCCAGCAGCCGCCGACTAGCGGGGGGTAACAATGAGCAGTTCTTC	CASSRRLAGGNNEQFF
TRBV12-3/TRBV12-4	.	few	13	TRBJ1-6	TGTGCCATCCAGAGCTCCTATAATTCACCCCTCCACTTT	CAIQSSYNSPLHF